A single sample gave rise to the 21 T cell receptor beta chains below, sequenced in a study of cytomegalovirus exposure and HLA in healthy donors. Primers for the PCR totalled 60 Vbeta and 13 Jbeta. The assay was immunoSEQ multiplex PCR, and TCRdb's table has in-frame clones only and misses some. Found here are over 200,000 clones, just under 70% of them singletons; the top ten hold 2.6%. Sequencing was performed on PBMCs. The receptors derive from a man aged 40-49 years in good health and CMV-seropositive.

This chain uses TRBV11-2 with TRBJ1-4; D not certain. This CDR3 comprises 16 residues. CDR1 and CDR2 from the germline V gene are SGHAT and FQNNGV. V was shortened by 1 base and J by 8 bases, with 17 bases between the two germline ends. CDR3 in amino acids: CASSLGREDVSEKLFF. The CDR3, as DNA: TGTGCCAGCAGCTTAGGAAGGGAGGATGTCTCCGAAAAACTGTTTTTT.

The rearrangement links TRBV5-1 to TRBJ1-1; a possible D gene is TRBD1 (5 bases). Per the germline V gene, CDR1 is SGHRS and CDR2 is YFSETQ. V dropped 3 bases and J dropped 14 bases, with 26 bases sitting between them. This CDR3 has 15 residues. As DNA, the CDR3 is TGCGCCAGCAGCTCGGGCGGGGCAGGAGGGACCCTAGCCTTCTTT. It encodes CASSSGGAGGTLAFF.

The gene calls are TRBV7-2 and TRBJ2-5, with a weak D call TRBD2 (5 bases). Per the germline V gene, CDR1 is SGHTA and CDR2 is FQGNSA. The CDR3 extends over 15 amino acids. The V end was cut by 6 bases, the J end by 2 bases, with 16 bases between. CDR3 DNA sequence: TGTGCCAGCAGGCCCCGTGGCGGAGGTCAAGAGACCCAGTACTTC. It translates to CASRPRGGGQETQYF.

The chain has TRBV11-1 and TRBJ2-7, with D unresolved. The CDR3 is 13 residues long. Trimming pared 2 bases from V and 3 bases from J, leaving 8 bases between. CDR1 and CDR2 (germline): SGHAT, FQDESV (reference sequence). CDR3 sequence: CASSLKIDYEQYF. CDR3 coding DNA: TGTGCCAGCAGCTTAAAAATAGACTACGAGCAGTACTTC.

The chain carries TRBV15 and TRBJ1-2, with unresolved D. Per germline, CDR1 LNHNV and CDR2 YYDKDF (reference sequence). Trimming took 0 bases from V and 7 from J, leaving 15 bases between them. This CDR3 contains 15 residues. The CDR3 sequence: CATSREIAPAGGYTF. CDR3 sequence (DNA): TGTGCCACCAGCAGAGAAATAGCCCCGGCCGGTGGCTACACCTTC. Variable domain in full (rest from reference TRBV15 and TRBJ1-2): DAMVIQNPRYQVTQFGKPVTLSCSQTLNHNVMYWYQQKSSQAPKLLFHYYDKDFNNEADTPDNFQSRRPNTSFCFLDIRSPGLGDTAMYLCATSREIAPAGGYTFGSGTRLTVV.

The chain joins TRBV7-2 to TRBJ1-5, with a possible D match to TRBD1 (5 bases). The CDR3 is made up of 18 amino acids. Deletions cut 5 bases from V and 0 bases from J, with 20 bases between. Germline lookup yields CDR1 SGHTA and CDR2 FQGNSA. The CDR3 coding sequence is TGTGCCAGCAGCCCGGCCGGGGGGATAAATTATAGCAATCAGCCCCAGCATTTT. Its translation is CASSPAGGINYSNQPQHF.

This clone was counted between two and nine times. The rearrangement uses TRBV9 and TRBJ2-3, with TRBD2 matching over 11 bases. Germline trimming cut 0 bases from V and 1 base from J; bases unmatched to any gene: 1. Germline CDR1 is SGDLS and CDR2 is YYNGEE. The length of the CDR3 is 16 residues. CDR3 protein: CASSVALAGGTDTQYF. For the CDR3, the DNA is TGTGCCAGCAGCGTAGCACTAGCGGGGGGCACAGATACGCAGTATTTT.

The chain couples TRBV5-6 to TRBJ1-1; perhaps TRBD1 as D (5 bases). Germline V gene sequence: CDR1 SGHDT, CDR2 YYEEEE. Trimming stripped 0 bases from V and 7 bases from J, with 16 bases between. This CDR3 comprises 15 residues. CDR3 protein: CASSLEGGVWGEAFF. CDR3 DNA: TGTGCCAGCAGCTTGGAAGGAGGGGTCTGGGGTGAAGCTTTCTTT.

The sample holds a few counts of this clone. This chain links TRBV29-1 with TRBJ1-1, with D maybe TRBD1 (5 bases). This CDR3 has 13 residues. Germline lookup yields CDR1 SQVTM and CDR2 ANQGSEA. The ends were cut back, 3 bases at V and 5 bases at J, with 13 bases in the middle. The DNA for the CDR3 is TGCAGCGTTGAGGCGGGGCGCGGGACTGAAGCTTTCTTT. As protein: CSVEAGRGTEAFF.

The chain carries TRBV27 and TRBJ2-7, with D unclear. The V and J ends lost 3 bases and 0 bases respectively, with 6 bases between them. CDR3 length: 13 residues. Germline assignment: CDR1 MNHEY and CDR2 SMNVEV (reference sequence). The CDR3 region is CASSFFPSYEQYF. CDR3 DNA sequence: TGTGCCAGCAGTTTCTTCCCCTCCTACGAGCAGTACTTC.

This chain uses TRBV28 with TRBJ2-3; unclear D gene. Germline CDR1 and CDR2: MDHEN and SYDVKM. V shed 3 bases and J shed 5 bases, with 3 bases lying between them. This CDR3 has 11 amino acids. CDR3 sequence reads: CASSFRDTQYF. In nucleotides, the CDR3 is TGTGCCAGCAGTTTCCGAGATACGCAGTATTTT.

The chain carries TRBV7-9 and TRBJ1-4; 12 bases align to TRBD1. Germline assignment: CDR1 SEHNR and CDR2 FQNEAQ (reference sequence). This CDR3 is built from 14 residues. Unmatched junction bases numbered 7, after V lost 8 bases and J lost 9 bases. The CDR3 protein is CASRSGQGAKKLFF. In DNA, the CDR3 is TGTGCCAGCCGTTCGGGACAGGGGGCGAAAAAACTGTTTTTT.

The chain links TRBV7-9 to TRBJ1-3, with no clear D. The CDR3 spans 14 residues. Germline values: CDR1 SEHNR, CDR2 FQNEAQ (reference sequence). The V end was cut by 0 bases, the J end by 4 bases, with 7 bases between. CDR3 loop: CASSLASQGNTIYF. The CDR3 DNA follows: TGTGCCAGCAGCTTAGCGTCTCAGGGAAACACCATATATTTT.

CDR3 region: CASSQARGMNTEAFF. The CDR3 DNA sequence: TGCGCCAGCAGCCAAGCGCGGGGAATGAACACTGAAGCTTTCTTT. The chain couples TRBV4-1 to TRBJ1-1; no clear D gene. This CDR3 comprises 15 residues. Looked up from germline, CDR1 is MGHRA and CDR2 is YSYEKL. The germline V and J ends were trimmed by 1 base and 0 bases, with 9 bases remaining between them.

The chain carries TRBV6-5 and TRBJ1-1; 8 bases agree with TRBD1. This CDR3 has 15 amino acids. Trimming at V came to 6 bases and at J to 4 bases, leaving 10 bases not matched to a gene. CDR1 is MNHEY, CDR2 SVGAGI, per germline. This CDR3 reads CASSYGQGGITEAFF. The CDR3 region has the DNA TGTGCCAGCAGCTATGGACAGGGAGGGATCACTGAAGCTTTCTTT.

The chain links TRBV10-2 to TRBJ1-4; 7 bases match TRBD1. The CDR3 runs 13 residues. The germline V gene has CDR1 WSHSY and CDR2 SAAADI. Trimming at V came to 6 bases and at J to 7 bases, leaving 5 bases not matched to a gene. The CDR3 reads CASSGTVGEKLFF. The DNA for the CDR3 is TGCGCCAGCAGCGGGACAGTGGGTGAAAAACTGTTTTTT.

CDR3 sequence reads: CASSPQGQGNEKLFF. CDR3 in DNA: TGTGCCAGCAGCCCGCAGGGACAGGGAAATGAAAAACTGTTTTTT. The rearrangement joins TRBV7-2 to TRBJ1-4; 9 positions match TRBD1. From germline, CDR1 is SGHTA and CDR2 FQGNSA. The CDR3 runs to 15 residues. After removal of 5 bases from V and 5 bases from J, the junction contained 6 bases not matched to a gene.

V gene TRBV7-2 combines with J gene TRBJ1-2, with D unresolved. V was shortened by 1 base and J by 4 bases, with 13 bases between the two germline ends. The V gene's germline CDR1 is SGHTA and CDR2 FQGNSA. The CDR3 has 15 residues. The CDR3 bases are TGTGCCAGCAGCTTAGAGTTCCTTAACTCCTATGGCTACACCTTC. Amino acids: CASSLEFLNSYGYTF.

About this clone itself: The sample carries other DNA sequences with the same CDR3. The chain combines TRBV9 with TRBJ1-1, with a weak D call TRBD1 (5 bases). CDR1 and CDR2 (germline): SGDLS, YYNGEE. The CDR3 contains 13 residues. V lost 0 bases and J 3 bases, leaving 6 bases between the germline ends. Written as DNA, the CDR3 is TGTGCCAGCAGCGTAGCGGGGGACACTGAAGCTTTCTTT. It codes for CASSVAGDTEAFF.

The rearrangement uses TRBV27 and TRBJ2-1; no reliable D call. Germline loops: CDR1 MNHEY, CDR2 SMNVEV (reference sequence). The CDR3 totals 13 residues. The germline V and J ends were trimmed by 8 bases and 6 bases, with 14 bases remaining between them. This chain's CDR3 is CASSSEFPNEQFF. CDR3 coding DNA: TGTGCCAGCTCCTCTGAGTTCCCCAATGAGCAGTTCTTC.

The sample holds a few counts of this clone. J is TRBJ2-1 and V is TRBV7-9, with 7 bases lining up with TRBD1. The CDR3 spans 14 residues. V shed 6 bases and J 3 bases; nucleotides not matched to a gene: 5. Germline V gene lookup returns CDR1 SEHNR and CDR2 FQNEAQ (reference sequence). CDR3 in amino acids: CASSDRAGYNEQFF. Written as DNA, the CDR3 is TGTGCCAGCAGTGACAGGGCGGGCTACAATGAGCAGTTCTTC.